Below, 7 T cell receptor beta chains from the same sample are listed, as sequenced in a study of regulatory T cells in long-lasting Graves disease. The time point: newly diagnosed GD, antithyroid drugs for less than 3 months. There was RNA extracted from PBMCs, and the TCR library was made from it. Arm-PCR with iRepertoire HTBI primers amplified the CDR3 regions for these TCR beta libraries. One entry per CDR3 protein results from TCRdb running MiXCR on the multiplex PCR reads. In the table there are hundreds of thousands of distinct CDR3 sequences, approximately 13% of which are singletons. These same records also appear under a second study, on T cells in Graves' hyperthyroidism and ophthalmopathy.

The starting material was peripheral blood mononuclear cells (PBMCs), obtained at new diagnosis, from a patient treated with antithyroid drugs. These receptors were taken from a man in his thirties or forties with Graves disease.

CDR3 DNA: TGCGCCAGCAGCTTGAGCCCGGATCGGGAGCTGTTTTTT. This translates into CASSLSPDRELFF. The chain carries TRBV5-1 and TRBJ2-2; D remains ambiguous. Germline CDR1 and CDR2: SGHRS and YFSETQ. Between the trimmed V and J ends, which lost 1 base and 9 bases, there was a span of 10 bases. The CDR3 is 13 residues long.

This clonotype was picked up many times. V usage is TRBV27 and J usage is TRBJ1-1; the match to TRBD1 covers 7 bases. The CDR3 has 12 amino acids. The germline CDR1 and CDR2 sequences are MNHEY and SMNVEV (reference sequence). J lost 5 bases, V lost 6 bases, and 3 bases had no gene match. The CDR3, as DNA: TGTGCCAGCAGGGCAGGGGGAACTGAAGCTTTCTTT. As protein: CASRAGGTEAFF.

About this clonotype: The limits of the CDR3 on the DNA are not certain, so only TCRdb's listed CDR3 is given. V and J are TRBV11-2 and TRBJ2-2; TRBD2 is taken as the D call from the table, unchecked against the DNA. The V gene's germline CDR1 is SGHAT and CDR2 FQNNGV. The CDR3 has 23 residues if both end residues are counted. The CDR3 sequence is CASSFTGSSYEQYFGPNTGELFF.

This clonotype occurred many times. V and J are TRBV9 and TRBJ2-2; D uncertain. Germline CDR1 reads SGDLS; CDR2 reads YYNGEE. Trimming pared 5 bases from V and 0 bases from J, leaving 8 bases between. The CDR3 extends over 14 amino acids. Here the CDR3 DNA reads TGTGCCAGCAGAAAAATAGCGAACACCGGGGAGCTGTTTTTT. Translation: CASRKIANTGELFF. Using reference TRBV9 and TRBJ2-2 for the parts outside the CDR3, the full variable domain is DSGVTQTPKHLITATGQRVTLRCSPRSGDLSVYWYQQSLDQGLQFLIQYYNGEERAKGNILERFSAQQFPDLHSELNLSSLELGDSALYFCASRKIANTGELFFGEGSRLTVL.

Details on this clonotype: The likely explanation is a read error, given a far larger clone one base away. V and J are TRBV3-1 and TRBJ2-3; D perhaps matches TRBD2 (6 bases). Germline V gene data show CDR1 as LGHDT and CDR2 as YNNKEL (reference sequence). CDR3 size: 11 residues. In nucleotides, the CDR3 is TGTGCCAGCAGCCTTGGGGGAGGAGTTTTCTTT. Residues: CASSLGGGVFF.

The chain couples TRBV20-1 to TRBJ2-3, with 9 bases fitting TRBD1. Germline-derived CDR1 and CDR2 are DFQATT and SNEGSKA (reference sequence). The CDR3 extends over 13 amino acids. V lost 5 bases and J lost 4; bases outside the gene matches: 4. The CDR3 reads CSARQGVADTQYF. CDR3 DNA: TGCAGTGCTCGACAGGGGGTAGCAGATACGCAGTATTTT.

This clonotype showed up many times. This sequence joins TRBV27 and TRBJ1-2; no reliable D call. Germline loops: CDR1 MNHEY, CDR2 SMNVEV (reference sequence). CDR3 length equals 13 residues. The ends were cut back, 3 bases at V and 0 bases at J, with 5 bases in the middle. The CDR3 here is CASSFGPNYGYTF. CDR3 DNA: TGTGCCAGCAGTTTTGGACCTAACTATGGCTACACCTTC.